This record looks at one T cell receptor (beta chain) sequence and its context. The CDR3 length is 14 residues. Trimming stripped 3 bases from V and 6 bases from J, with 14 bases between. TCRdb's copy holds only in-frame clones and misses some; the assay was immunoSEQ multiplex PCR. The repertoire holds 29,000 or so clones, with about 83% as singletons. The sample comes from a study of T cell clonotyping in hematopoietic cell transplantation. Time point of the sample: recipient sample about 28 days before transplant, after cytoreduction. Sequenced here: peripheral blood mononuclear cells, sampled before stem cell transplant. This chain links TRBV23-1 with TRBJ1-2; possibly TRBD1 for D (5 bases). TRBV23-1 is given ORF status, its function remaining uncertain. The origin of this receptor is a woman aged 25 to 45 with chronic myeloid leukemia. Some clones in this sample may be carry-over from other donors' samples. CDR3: CASSQGSRADGYTF. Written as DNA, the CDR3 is TGCGCCAGCAGTCAGGGTAGCAGGGCGGATGGCTACACCTTC.